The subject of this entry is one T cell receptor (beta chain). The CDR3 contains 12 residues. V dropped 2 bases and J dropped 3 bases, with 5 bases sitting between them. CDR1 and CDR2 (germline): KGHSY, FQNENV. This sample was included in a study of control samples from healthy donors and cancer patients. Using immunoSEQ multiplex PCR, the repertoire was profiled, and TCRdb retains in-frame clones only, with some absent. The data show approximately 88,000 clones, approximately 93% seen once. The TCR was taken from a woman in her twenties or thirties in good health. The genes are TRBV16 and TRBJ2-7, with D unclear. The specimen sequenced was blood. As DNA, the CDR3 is TGTGCCAGCAGCCAACCCAGCTACGAGCAGTACTTC. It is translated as CASSQPSYEQYF. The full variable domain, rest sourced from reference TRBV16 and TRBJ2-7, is GEEVAQTPKHLVRGEGQKAKLYCAPIKGHSYVFWYQQVLKNEFKFLISFQNENVFDETGMPKERFSAKCLPNSPCSLEIQATKLEDSAVYFCASSQPSYEQYFGPGTRLTVT.